The rows below give T cell receptor beta chains drawn from one sample of a study of T cells expressing NK-cell markers. TCRdb re-called the 5' RACE reads, yielding one record per CDR3 amino acid sequence without DNA. This table lists a few hundred thousand distinct CDR3 sequences. The sequenced sample was blood T cells: a sorted CD56 or NKG2C T cell subset, CD4+ or CD8+ T cells, or bulk PBMC T cells (not recorded which). These TCRs come from a man aged 18 to 69 in good health. The CDR3 runs from the conserved cysteine through the conserved F or W.

v_gene	j_gene	CDR3aa
TRBV24-1	TRBJ2-3	CATGGQLGRTDTQYF
TRBV7-2	TRBJ1-3	CATLPGGGGSSGNTIYF
TRBV20-1	TRBJ2-7	CSASGVGGSSYEQYF
TRBV11-2	TRBJ1-3	CASSLGISSGNTIYF
TRBV3-1	TRBJ2-1	CASTQGQPGRFEQFF
TRBV18	TRBJ2-5	CASSLHSLAGAEETQYF
TRBV7-8	TRBJ2-3	CASSQESVAADTQYF
TRBV29-1	TRBJ2-3	CSGGASQGDTQYF
TRBV6-5	TRBJ1-1	CASSLEGNPEAFF
TRBV20-1	TRBJ2-1	CRPSGGNEQFF
TRBV20-1	TRBJ2-1	CSARYPGGRTYNEQFF
TRBV6-4	TRBJ2-2	CASRESGGTGELFF
TRBV7-8	TRBJ2-2	CASSLGGTNTGELFF
TRBV9	TRBJ2-2	CASSPDRGQNTGELFF
TRBV27	TRBJ2-3	CASSPVGLAAREGTQYF
TRBV4-2	TRBJ1-4	CASSQEDATNEKLFF
TRBV2	TRBJ2-2	CASSSPGTGVNAGELFF
TRBV5-1	TRBJ1-1	CASSHGPPGGNTEAFF
TRBV20-1	TRBJ2-7	CSAATSGEGEQYF
TRBV20-1	TRBJ2-1	CSADSSGGWGNEQFF
TRBV5-6	TRBJ2-7	CASSLVGESGGKGYEQYF
TRBV29-1	TRBJ2-5	CSVGLRVQQETQYF